The text below deals with one T cell receptor (beta chain). Germline V gives CDR1 SGHRS, CDR2 YFSETQ. The CDR3 spans 13 residues. V gave up 4 bases and J gave up 6 bases; unmatched junction bases: 5. The library gave individual cDNA molecules unique molecular identifiers. MiXCR, applied by TCRdb to the RACE reads, yields one record per CDR3 protein. The data hold about 160,000 distinct CDR3 sequences, with approximately 30% observed a single time. The data were obtained in a study of human T cells and chemical hapten exposure. Indicated time point: patch test 3, about 24 weeks after DPC sensitization. Sample treatment: therapeutic diphenylcyclopropenone sensitization with weekly scalp DPC.

This sequence originates from a woman in her late teens or twenties with alopecia areata. Some clones in this sample may be carry-over from other donors' samples. The chain uses TRBV5-1 and TRBJ1-1; 8 bases match TRBD1. The sequences come from whole blood, collected in connection with sensitization to the hapten diphenylcyclopropenone (DPC). CDR3 loop: CASSAGQGSEAFF. CDR3 DNA: TGCGCCAGCAGCGCCGGACAGGGTTCTGAAGCTTTCTTT.